This T cell receptor (beta chain) was observed in a study of blood T cell repertoires in COVID-19. Study context: From T cells, B-cell-depleted T cells, or PBMCs came the material, which was cDNA or gDNA.

Methods used by the authors: It was from reference gene primer amplification that nucleated cell counts were estimated. The assay was immunoSEQ multiplex PCR, and TCRdb's table has in-frame clones only and misses some. That table supplies the V and J calls and clone size; D and trimming were determined from the DNA. The sample contains a few hundred thousand clones, around nine tenths of which appear only once. All recovered Cohort 3 donors got two negative PCRs, got clearance, or saw symptom resolution. CDR1 is MNHEY, CDR2 SVGAGI, per germline. This CDR3 has 12 residues. Trimming took 8 bases from V and 3 from J, leaving 8 bases between them.

The J gene is TRBJ1-5, the V gene TRBV6-5; weak D call: TRBD1 (5 bases). Sequencing was performed on PBMCs or T cells enriched from blood (not recorded which). The sequence was obtained from a woman aged 45-60 years who had recovered from COVID-19. CDR3: CASGQNNQPQHF. The CDR3 nucleotides read TGTGCCAGCGGACAAAACAATCAGCCCCAGCATTTT.